The clone carrying this TCR beta chain was found once. This sample is drawn from a study of PD-L1 blockade in urothelial cancer. Study in general: Treatment start was followed by blood analysis at 3 weeks (second dose) and again at 6 weeks.

Time point noted: peripheral blood 6 weeks after treatment start. Between 1 and 8 samples per patient were obtained, pretreatment and on-treatment. The data were produced by immunoSEQ multiplex PCR, yet TCRdb's version contains in-frame clones alone and is incomplete. The table includes about 130,000 clones, about 82% detected once. The source is a man aged 50-59 years with urothelial cancer. This material consisted of PBMCs, taken around atezolizumab (anti-PD-L1) treatment.

The CDR3 DNA follows: TGTGCCAGCAGCCTCATGGGGGCGCGCGGGGAAAAACTGTTTTTT. It is translated as CASSLMGARGEKLFF. The rearrangement links TRBV5-4 to TRBJ1-4; a weak D match, TRBD1 (6 bases). V was cut by 4 bases and J by 8 bases, with 18 bases left in between. CDR3 length: 15 residues. Germline V lookup: CDR1 SGHNT, CDR2 YYREEE (reference sequence).